The 9 T cell receptor beta chains listed next were all sequenced from one sample in a study of T cell responses to AZD1222 COVID-19 vaccine (dated by TCRdb to about 2021). The sample's time point label, decoded: about 28 days (+/-7) after the second vaccine dose. The method was the immunoSEQ multiplex PCR assay. TCRdb re-hosts the immuneACCESS table, in-frame sequences only. Its copies lack some clones; in the studies checked, an unresolved V gene accounts for under half of them, and the cause for the rest is not known. The sample includes around 160,000 clones, with about 90% observed a single time. The biggest ten clones account for about 1.5% of the sample. The sequencing used peripheral blood, collected 28 days after the second AZD1222 dose. Receptors originate from an adult who received the AZD1222 COVID-19 vaccine.

The V and J genes are TRBV10-1 and TRBJ2-7; a weak D match, TRBD2 (5 bases). The CDR3 totals 16 residues. Per germline, CDR1 WNHNN and CDR2 SYGVQD (reference sequence). V lost 10 bases and J 2 bases, leaving 24 bases between the germline ends. The CDR3 loop is CATRGGGYLNTYEQYF. The CDR3 DNA sequence: TGCGCCACCAGAGGCGGCGGGTATCTAAATACCTACGAGCAGTACTTC.

The chain has TRBV19 and TRBJ1-1; TRBD1 agrees at 7 bases. The CDR3 is 15 residues long. V lost 0 bases and J lost 5; bases outside the gene matches: 6. From germline, CDR1 is LNHDA and CDR2 SQIVND (reference sequence). The CDR3, as DNA: TGTGCCAGTAGTATAGACTCGACAGGGCGGACTGAAGCTTTCTTT. It yields the protein CASSIDSTGRTEAFF. The full variable domain, with the rest looked up from reference TRBV19 and TRBJ1-1, is DGGITQSPKYLFRKEGQNVTLSCEQNLNHDAMYWYRQDPGQGLRLIYYSQIVNDFQKGDIAEGYSVSREKKESFPLTVTSAQKNPTAFYLCASSIDSTGRTEAFFGQGTRLTVV.

The chain recombines TRBV6-5 with TRBJ2-1; D may be TRBD1 or TRBD2 (6 bases each). CDR1 and CDR2 (germline): MNHEY, SVGAGI. V was pared by 7 bases and J by 10 bases, with 17 bases between. CDR3 length equals 13 residues. CDR3 nucleotide sequence: TGTGCCAGCACACAGGGTGGGGGAGGCGAGCAGTTCTTC. Its translation: CASTQGGGGEQFF.

This clone showed up just once. The chain carries TRBV6-2 or TRBV6-3 and TRBJ2-7; TRBD2 aligns across 8 bases. The germline V gene has CDR1 MNHEY and CDR2 SVGEGT. J lost 5 bases, V lost 2 bases, and 17 bases had no gene match. CDR3 size: 18 residues. Written as DNA, the CDR3 is TGTGCCAGCAGTTACGGTTTGGGACTAGGCCTCGGGGAGAACGAGCAGTACTTC. Amino acids: CASSYGLGLGLGENEQYF.

This chain joins TRBV5-1 and TRBJ2-1; D may correspond to TRBD1 or TRBD2 (5 bases each). The germline V gene has CDR1 SGHRS and CDR2 YFSETQ. The CDR3 has 15 amino acids. The germline V and J ends were trimmed by 4 bases and 0 bases, with 11 bases remaining between them. This chain's CDR3 is CASSRDLSSYNEQFF. The DNA of the CDR3 is TGCGCCAGCAGCCGGGACCTCAGCTCCTACAATGAGCAGTTCTTC. Full variable domain (rest looked up from reference TRBV5-1 and TRBJ2-1): KAGVTQTPRYLIKTRGQQVTLSCSPISGHRSVSWYQQTPGQGLQFLFEYFSETQRNKGNFPGRFSGRQFSNSRSEMNVSTLELGDSALYLCASSRDLSSYNEQFFGPGTRLTVL.

Here the CDR3 reads CASSAWTAPLGEAFF. CDR3 sequence (DNA): TGTGCCAGCAGTGCCTGGACAGCCCCCTTGGGGGAAGCTTTCTTT. V gene TRBV25-1 combines with J gene TRBJ1-1, with D perhaps TRBD1 (6 bases). Germline V lookup: CDR1 MGHDK, CDR2 SYGVNS. V dropped 4 bases and J dropped 8 bases, with 20 bases sitting between them. CDR3 length: 15 residues.

The CDR3 spells CASSLYGNNSPLHF. Here the CDR3 DNA reads TGCGCCAGCAGCTTATACGGGAATAATTCACCCCTCCACTTT. This rearrangement joins TRBV5-1 to TRBJ1-6, with unresolved D. Per germline, CDR1 SGHRS and CDR2 YFSETQ. The CDR3 has 14 residues. The V end lost 2 bases, the J end lost 5 bases, and 8 bases lay between the germline ends. The whole variable domain, remainder taken from reference TRBV5-1 and TRBJ1-6, is KAGVTQTPRYLIKTRGQQVTLSCSPISGHRSVSWYQQTPGQGLQFLFEYFSETQRNKGNFPGRFSGRQFSNSRSEMNVSTLELGDSALYLCASSLYGNNSPLHFGNGTRLTVT.

The V call is TRBV2, the J call TRBJ2-3; 8 nucleotides agree with TRBD2. Germline V gene lookup returns CDR1 SNHLY and CDR2 FYNNEI. Trimming took 3 bases from V and 9 from J; bases not matched to a gene: 5. CDR3 size: 13 residues. CDR3 DNA: TGTGCCAGCAGTGACGTGGTAGCGGGGACGCAGTATTTT. Encoded protein: CASSDVVAGTQYF.

The chain uses TRBV7-2 and TRBJ1-6, with no clear D. Deletions cut 7 bases from V and 0 bases from J, with 7 bases between. Germline V CDR1 and CDR2: SGHTA, FQGNSA. The CDR3 has 14 residues. The CDR3 sequence is CASNTGSYNSPLHF. In DNA, the CDR3 is TGTGCCAGCAACACGGGCTCCTATAATTCACCCCTCCACTTT.